These T cell receptor beta chains were read from a single sample in a study of CD8 T cells in ankylosing spondylitis. MiXCR was run by TCRdb on the 5' RACE reads, yielding one entry per CDR3 protein. The repertoire holds just under 550,000 distinct CDR3 sequences, with more than 9.5% as singletons. Sequencing used blood, either unsorted or a sorted T cell fraction (not recorded which). Receptors were obtained from a male donor with ankylosing spondylitis. Each CDR3 is given with its conserved first and last residue. A D gene is named only where the DNA matches it firmly. Clone size appears in some rows only: once, few, many, or a class for an expanded clone.

TRBD1	few	TRBV19	TRBJ2-2	CASSRRDRVIGELFF	TGTGCCAGTAGTCGCCGGGACAGGGTAATTGGGGAGCTGTTTTTT
-	many	TRBV6-6	TRBJ1-4	CASSYMGEKLFF	TGTGCCAGCAGTTATATGGGTGAAAAACTGTTTTTT
-	-	TRBV7-2	TRBJ2-5	CASSVVGRETQYF	TGTGCCAGCAGCGTCGTGGGTCGAGAGACCCAGTACTTC
-	many	TRBV6-5	TRBJ2-2	CASSYYRANTGELFF	TGTGCCAGCAGTTACTACAGGGCCAACACCGGGGAGCTGTTTTTT
TRBD1	-	TRBV5-1	TRBJ1-6	CASSPRTGQDSPLHF	TGCGCCAGCAGCCCAAGGACAGGGCAGGATTCACCCCTCCACTTT
-	-	TRBV12-3/TRBV12-4	TRBJ1-5	CASSFGFGNQPQHF	TGTGCCAGCTCCTTTGGGTTTGGCAATCAGCCCCAGCATTTT
-	few	TRBV10-2	TRBJ2-6	CASIGLLSGANVLTF	TGCGCCAGTATTGGTCTTTTGTCTGGGGCCAACGTCCTGACTTTC
-	once	TRBV4-1	TRBJ1-1	CASSKEEDTEAFF	TGCGCCAGCAGCAAAGAGGAGGACACTGAAGCTTTCTTT
-	many	TRBV29-1	TRBJ2-5	CSASSGGPGETQYF	TGCAGCGCCTCGTCGGGGGGCCCGGGAGAGACCCAGTACTTC
TRBD1	few	TRBV4-1	TRBJ1-3	CASSQSSGGLNTIYF	TGCGCCAGCAGCCAATCCTCAGGGGGTCTCAACACCATATATTTT
-	many	TRBV6-5	TRBJ2-1	CASSYEVVSRICNEQFF	TGTGCCAGCAGTTACGAGGTCGTATCTAGAATTTGCAATGAGCAGTTCTTC
-	-	TRBV5-1	TRBJ2-3	CASPVRDTDTQYF	TGCGCCAGCCCAGTCCGGGATACAGATACGCAGTATTTT
-	few	TRBV7-8	TRBJ2-3	CASISRDDTDTQYF	TGTGCCAGCATCTCTAGGGACGACACAGATACGCAGTATTTT
TRBD2	many	TRBV4-1	TRBJ2-2	CASSYAGRGTNTGELFF	TGCGCCAGCAGCTATGCGGGGAGGGGTACAAACACCGGGGAGCTGTTTTTT
-	few	TRBV20-1	TRBJ2-1	CSAQRDSGNEQFF	TGCAGTGCGCAGCGGGACAGTGGAAATGAGCAGTTCTTC
-	few	TRBV3-1	TRBJ1-1	CASSLYVSSTEAFF	TGTGCCAGCAGCCTCTACGTTTCCTCCACTGAAGCTTTCTTT
TRBD2	-	TRBV5-1	TRBJ2-2	CASSFGTSANTGELFF	TGCGCCAGCAGCTTCGGGACTAGCGCAAACACCGGGGAGCTGTTTTTT
-	-	TRBV30	TRBJ2-3	CAWSVDRQFTDTQYF	TGTGCCTGGAGTGTTGACAGGCAATTCACAGATACGCAGTATTTT
-	few	TRBV5-1	TRBJ2-3	CASSWGTLGGTDTQYF	TGCGCCAGCAGCTGGGGGACTTTAGGGGGCACAGATACGCAGTATTTT
TRBD2	many	TRBV15	TRBJ2-1	CATSRYPGLAGYNEQFF	TGTGCCACCAGCAGATACCCCGGACTAGCGGGATACAATGAGCAGTTCTTC
TRBD2	few	TRBV6-1	TRBJ2-1	CASRRGFTSDSYNEQFF	TGTGCCAGCAGACGGGGGTTTACTAGCGACTCCTACAATGAGCAGTTCTTC
TRBD1	few	TRBV4-1	TRBJ1-5	CASSQLGQGNQPQHF	TGCGCCAGCAGCCAACTGGGACAGGGGAATCAGCCCCAGCATTTT
-	few	TRBV28	TRBJ2-1	CASSLARSRPNYEQFF	TGTGCCAGCAGTCTGGCCCGGAGCCGCCCCAATTACGAGCAGTTCTTC
TRBD1	-	TRBV5-1	TRBJ2-1	CASSSDSRGFSYNEQFF	TGCGCCAGCAGCTCAGACTCCAGGGGGTTCTCCTACAATGAGCAGTTCTTC
-	many	TRBV15	TRBJ1-3	CATSRGSSGNTIYF	TGTGCCACCAGCCGGGGGTCCTCTGGAAACACCATATATTTT
-	-	TRBV19	TRBJ2-3	CASSILRDGDTQYF	TGTGCCAGTAGTATTTTGCGGGATGGAGATACGCAGTATTTT
-	-	TRBV27	TRBJ1-4	CASSLTGRQEKLFF	TGTGCCAGCAGTTTAACAGGGCGCCAGGAAAAACTGTTTTTT